The next 18 T cell receptor beta chains were all read from a single sample in a study of blood T cell repertoires in COVID-19. Generated by immunoSEQ multiplex PCR, the TCRdb table keeps only in-frame clones and is missing some. The sample records roughly 260,000 clones, approximately 79% being singletons. Sequenced input: peripheral blood. These receptors were obtained from a woman between 35 and 50 years old with active or convalescent COVID-19.

The chain is built from TRBV19 and TRBJ1-4; TRBD1 aligns across 9 bases. The CDR3 is 17 amino acids. Germline values: CDR1 LNHDA, CDR2 SQIVND (reference sequence). The ends lost 3 bases at V and 6 bases at J; junction bases unmatched: 11. CDR3 in amino acids: CASSMKGQGPPDEKLFF. CDR3 bases: TGTGCCAGTAGTATGAAAGGACAGGGGCCCCCTGATGAAAAACTGTTTTTT.

V and J are TRBV7-2 and TRBJ2-5; a possible D gene is TRBD2 (6 bases). Deletions cut 5 bases from V and 6 bases from J, with 13 bases between. The CDR3 runs to 13 residues. Germline CDR1 and CDR2: SGHTA and FQGNSA. The CDR3 loop reads CASSPGVEKTQYF. CDR3 nucleotides: TGTGCCAGCAGCCCGGGGGTCGAGAAGACCCAGTACTTC.

The V gene is TRBV5-5, the J gene TRBJ1-6, with D possibly TRBD1 on 5 matching bases. Germline CDR1 and CDR2: SGHKS and YYEKEE (reference sequence). Trimming removed 2 bases from V and 7 bases from J, with 13 bases in between. CDR3 length equals 15 residues. The CDR3 loop reads CASSFIRGVNSPLHF. In nucleotides, the CDR3 is TGTGCCAGCAGCTTTATCCGGGGGGTAAATTCACCCCTCCACTTT.

Concerning this clone: Other nucleotide sequences from this sample produce the same CDR3. This chain links TRBV6-1 with TRBJ2-7, with TRBD1 as a possible D gene (6 bases). V shed 0 bases and J shed 2 bases, with 8 bases lying between them. This CDR3 contains 14 residues. CDR1 is MNHNS and CDR2 is SASEGT in the germline V gene. The DNA for the CDR3 is TGTGCCAGCAGTGAAGCAGGGGGACCCTACGAGCAGTACTTC. Amino acid sequence: CASSEAGGPYEQYF.

The rearrangement links TRBV18 to TRBJ2-1, with a weak D call TRBD2 (6 bases). Per germline, CDR1 KGHSH and CDR2 LQKENI. This CDR3 contains 15 residues. V shed 3 bases and J shed 8 bases, with 17 bases lying between them. CDR3 protein: CASSPRDAGGDEQFF. In DNA form, the CDR3 reads TGTGCCAGCTCACCGCGGGACGCTGGTGGGGATGAGCAGTTCTTC.

The chain has TRBV30 and TRBJ2-7, with 7 nucleotides matching TRBD1. Germline values: CDR1 GTSNPN, CDR2 SVGIG (reference sequence). The CDR3 is 13 residues long. V gave up 3 bases and J gave up 3 bases; unmatched junction bases: 5. The CDR3 coding sequence is TGTGCCTGGAGCCGGGACAGAGACTACGAGCAGTACTTC. It yields the protein CAWSRDRDYEQYF.

J is TRBJ2-3 and V is TRBV19; 7 bases are a match to TRBD1. V gave up 1 base and J gave up 5 bases; unmatched junction bases: 9. CDR3 length: 16 residues. Germline V lookup: CDR1 LNHDA, CDR2 SQIVND (reference sequence). This CDR3 reads CASSIGGTAKGDTQYF. CDR3 DNA: TGTGCCAGTAGTATAGGTGGGACAGCTAAAGGAGATACGCAGTATTTT.

V gene TRBV5-5 combines with J gene TRBJ2-5, with D possibly being TRBD1 (6 bases). Trimming cost V 4 bases and J 5 bases, with 9 bases left between them. The V gene's germline CDR1 is SGHKS and CDR2 YYEKEE (reference sequence). The CDR3 extends over 12 amino acids. This CDR3 reads CASSPRGETQYF. CDR3 in DNA: TGTGCCAGCAGCCCCAGGGGTGAGACCCAGTACTTC.

V gene TRBV3-1 (or the pseudogene TRBV3-2) combines with J gene TRBJ1-4, with 12 bases that match TRBD1. V gave up 1 base and J gave up 6 bases; unmatched junction bases: 6. The CDR3 spans 17 residues. CDR1 is LGHDT, CDR2 YNNKEL, per germline (reference sequence). The CDR3 sequence is CASSQARGTGGYEKLFF. CDR3 in DNA: TGTGCCAGCAGCCAAGCCCGAGGGACAGGGGGCTATGAAAAACTGTTTTTT.

The count of this clone is one. The rearrangement links TRBV6-4 to TRBJ1-3; 9 positions agree with TRBD1. The ends lost 3 bases at V and 6 bases at J; junction bases unmatched: 6. This CDR3 contains 15 residues. Per germline, CDR1 MRHNA and CDR2 SNTAGT. CDR3 sequence (DNA): TGTGCCAGCAGTGAGTGGGACAGGGTCACAAACACCATATATTTT. This codes for CASSEWDRVTNTIYF.

The rearrangement links TRBV30 to TRBJ1-3, with no clear D. V lost 4 bases, J lost 8 bases, and 9 bases lay in between. The CDR3 sequence is 11 residues long. Germline CDR1 reads GTSNPN; CDR2 reads SVGIG (reference sequence). The CDR3 loop reads CAWNVGDTIYF. CDR3 DNA: TGTGCCTGGAACGTGGGAGACACCATATATTTT.

The chain links TRBV2 to TRBJ1-4, with TRBD1 as a possible D gene (6 bases). V dropped 6 bases and J dropped 12 bases, with 14 bases sitting between them. The CDR3 contains 12 residues. CDR1 and CDR2 from the germline V gene are SNHLY and FYNNEI. CDR3 bases: TGTGCCAGCAGGGAGCCAGCAGGGGAACTGTTTTTT. Its translation is CASREPAGELFF.

J is TRBJ1-5 and V is TRBV28; D is undetermined. Between the trimmed V and J ends, which lost 5 bases and 2 bases, there was a span of 10 bases. Germline V gene data show CDR1 as MDHEN and CDR2 as SYDVKM. The CDR3 length is 14 residues. CDR3 amino acids: CASSRQAGNQPQHF. CDR3 DNA sequence: TGTGCCAGCAGTCGCCAGGCCGGCAATCAGCCCCAGCATTTT.

In this sample, this clone turned up many times. The same CDR3 is also encoded by other DNA sequences in this sample. The J gene is TRBJ1-6, the V gene TRBV2; 7 bases align to TRBD1. There are 16 residues in the CDR3. V gave up 6 bases and J gave up 0 bases; unmatched junction bases: 5. Per germline, CDR1 SNHLY and CDR2 FYNNEI. The CDR3 spells CASRPTGSSYNSPLHF. In DNA, the CDR3 is TGTGCCAGCAGGCCGACAGGGAGCTCCTATAATTCACCCCTCCACTTT.

The chain employs TRBV5-1 and TRBJ2-6; D perhaps matches TRBD2 (6 bases). This CDR3 contains 16 residues. Trimming cost V 4 bases and J 2 bases, with 13 bases left between them. Germline assignment: CDR1 SGHRS and CDR2 YFSETQ. CDR3 amino acids: CASSPGREAGANVLTF. The DNA for the CDR3 is TGCGCCAGCAGCCCCGGAAGGGAGGCTGGGGCCAACGTCCTGACTTTC.

V gene TRBV5-6 combines with J gene TRBJ1-1, with D hard to call. Trimming stripped 7 bases from V and 2 bases from J, with 18 bases between. Germline V gives CDR1 SGHDT, CDR2 YYEEEE. There are 15 residues in the CDR3. The CDR3 DNA reads TGTGCCAGCCGTCGGCGGGGTGGGTTTAACACTGAAGCTTTCTTT. Its translation is CASRRRGGFNTEAFF.

The chain employs TRBV7-6 and TRBJ2-3, with a possible D match to TRBD2 (6 bases). The CDR3 covers 15 residues. V lost 5 bases and J lost 4, with 16 bases in between. Looked up from germline, CDR1 is SGHVS and CDR2 is FNYEAQ. The CDR3 loop is CASSPSGGPPDTQYF. The CDR3 DNA reads TGTGCCAGCAGCCCCTCAGGAGGGCCCCCAGATACGCAGTATTTT. The whole variable domain, remainder taken from reference TRBV7-6 and TRBJ2-3, is GAGVSQSPRYKVTKRGQDVALRCDPISGHVSLYWYRQALGQGPEFLTYFNYEAQQDKSGLPNDRFSAERPEGSISTLTIQRTEQRDSAMYRCASSPSGGPPDTQYFGPGTRLTVL.

This rearrangement joins TRBV5-1 to TRBJ2-6, with 7 bases lining up with TRBD1. Trimming cost V 0 bases and J 2 bases; bases outside gene matches: 14. This CDR3 is 20 amino acids long. The germline gives CDR1 SGHRS, CDR2 YFSETQ. The CDR3 bases are TGCGCCAGCAGCTTGGAGGGCCTACAGGGGATGCGAGCTGGGGCCAACGTCCTGACTTTC. Translation: CASSLEGLQGMRAGANVLTF.